Here is one T cell receptor (beta chain) with its context. This specimen belongs to a study of control samples from healthy donors and cancer patients. The V gene lost 8 bases and the J gene lost 4 bases, with 11 bases spanning the gap. CDR1 and CDR2 (germline): MDHEN, SYDVKM. The CDR3 totals 13 residues. Clones were sequenced by immunoSEQ multiplex PCR, and TCRdb holds only the in-frame ones, with some missing. The sample consists of around 150,000 clones, about 90% of them appearing once. The TCR originated in a man aged 25-45 years in good health. The sequencing input was blood. The chain joins TRBV28 to TRBJ1-4, with D hard to call. CDR3 in DNA: TGTGCCAGCGGCGGCTCCCTTAATGAAAAACTGTTTTTT. It is translated as CASGGSLNEKLFF.